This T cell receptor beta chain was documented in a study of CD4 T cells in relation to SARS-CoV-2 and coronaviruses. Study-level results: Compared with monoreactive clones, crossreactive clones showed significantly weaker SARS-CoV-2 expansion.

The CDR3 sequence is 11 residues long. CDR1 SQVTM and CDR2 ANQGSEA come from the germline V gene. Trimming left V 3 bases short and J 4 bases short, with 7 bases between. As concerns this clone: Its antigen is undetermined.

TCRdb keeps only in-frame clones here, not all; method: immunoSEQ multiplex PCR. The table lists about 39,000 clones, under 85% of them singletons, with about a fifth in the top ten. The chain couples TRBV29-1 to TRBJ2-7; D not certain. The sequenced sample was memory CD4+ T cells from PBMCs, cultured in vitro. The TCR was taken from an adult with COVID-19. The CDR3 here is CSVDTLYEQYF. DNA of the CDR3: TGCAGCGTTGATACTTTGTACGAGCAGTACTTC.